The source of this TCR beta chain is a study of tumor-infiltrating lymphocytes in primary liver carcinoma. Alongside blood RNA obtained from unsorted whole blood, germline DNA was also extracted. Every patient had chronic HBV infection and was treatment-naive. The study, taken as a whole, reports: Tumor-adjacent and tumor-blood pairs shared a smaller degree of overlap than tumor region pairs. Tumors carried a top-250-clone fraction significantly exceeding that of blood (p = 0.039).

As to this clonotype: Its antigen is currently unknown. A read error is possible here, since a much larger clone lies one base away.

Reverse transcription of about 500 ng total RNA with a constant-region primer produced TCR beta cDNA. Libraries of TCR beta came from three nested multiplex PCR rounds with slightly modified ARM-PCR. One entry per CDR3 protein, called by TCRdb with MiXCR from the multiplex PCR reads. The table shows about 320,000 distinct CDR3 sequences, with 50% to 60% occurring only once. The specimen was peripheral blood. This TCR derives from a woman aged 25 to 39 with primary liver carcinoma and hepatitis B virus infection.

The CDR3 reads CAGSSLEYNEQFF. The CDR3 region has the DNA TGTGCCGGCAGCTCCCTAGAGTACAATGAGCAGTTCTTC. The gene calls are TRBV5-6 and TRBJ2-1; D not resolved. The CDR3 consists of 13 residues. CDR1 and CDR2 (germline): SGHDT, YYEEEE.